Listed below are T cell receptor beta chains from one sample, sequenced in a study of CD8+ T cells in alopecia areata. Libraries were prepared by immunoSEQ multiplex PCR; TCRdb keeps only in-frame clonotypes and omits some of them. The table shows some 130,000 clones, with around 60% occurring only once. The sequencing used CD4+ T cells sorted from blood, collected at week 0. These receptors were obtained from a human donor with alopecia areata. CDR3s include the opening cysteine and the closing phenylalanine or tryptophan. Each record gives: J gene, D gene, CDR3 length, V gene, clone size, CDR3 protein, CDR3 DNA. D genes are given only for firm matches. Size is stated for part of the rows, as once, few or many counts, or as a class when the clone is expanded.

TRBJ1-1 TRBD1 14 TRBV6-5 - CASRLGQVNTEAFF TGTGCCAGCAGGTTGGGACAGGTGAACACTGAAGCTTTCTTT
TRBJ2-4 - 14 TRBV27 - CASSLSGAGPRQYF TGTGCCAGCAGTTTATCCGGTGCTGGTCCTCGTCAGTACTTC
TRBJ1-1 - 15 TRBV19 - CASSIGGSLNTEAFF TGTGCCAGTAGTATTGGCGGCAGCTTGAACACTGAAGCTTTCTTT
TRBJ1-2 TRBD1 12 TRBV29-1 - CSAGQGAEGYTF TGCAGCGCGGGACAGGGGGCTGAGGGCTACACCTTC
TRBJ2-7 - 12 TRBV2 few CASRLQGYEQYF TGTGCCAGCAGGCTACAGGGCTACGAGCAGTACTTC
TRBJ2-5 TRBD1 14 TRBV6-6 - CASRPDRGEETQYF TGTGCCAGCAGGCCGGACAGGGGTGAAGAGACCCAGTACTTC
TRBJ2-5 TRBD2 17 TRBV4-2 few CASSQRTSGPKEETQYF TGTGCCAGCAGCCAAAGGACTAGCGGGCCTAAGGAAGAGACCCAGTACTTC
TRBJ2-2 TRBD2 16 TRBV30 few CAWTSGGIGNTGELFF TGTGCCTGGACTAGCGGGGGAATTGGCAACACCGGGGAGCTGTTTTTT
TRBJ2-7 - 14 TRBV5-6 - CASTDRPFSYEQYF TGTGCCAGCACCGACAGGCCATTCTCCTACGAGCAGTACTTC
TRBJ1-1 - 14 TRBV29-1 - CSVVEQGRSTEAFF TGCAGCGTTGTAGAGCAGGGTCGTAGCACTGAAGCTTTCTTT
TRBJ2-4 - 15 TRBV30 - CAWRADIGLGSVQYF TGTGCCTGGAGAGCGGACATCGGGCTCGGGTCGGTTCAGTACTTC
TRBJ2-7 TRBD1 15 TRBV11-2 - CASSPRGQGSYEQYF TGTGCCAGCAGCCCACGCGGACAGGGTTCCTACGAGCAGTACTTC
TRBJ1-1 TRBD1 13 TRBV11-1 - CASSSPGQVEAFF TGTGCCAGCAGCTCACCGGGACAGGTTGAAGCTTTCTTT
TRBJ2-7 - 13 TRBV7-9 - CASSLQFRDEQYF TGTGCCAGCAGCCTCCAATTTCGGGACGAGCAGTACTTC
TRBJ1-5 - 12 TRBV29-1 - CSVRLGDQPQHF TGCAGCGTTCGTTTGGGTGACCAGCCCCAGCATTTT
TRBJ1-4 - 15 TRBV30 few CAWSRAEGNNEKLFF TGTGCCTGGAGCAGGGCCGAAGGGAATAATGAAAAACTGTTTTTT
TRBJ2-3 TRBD2 17 TRBV4-3 - CASSLQLADPFTDTQYF TGCGCCAGCAGCCTTCAGCTAGCGGACCCCTTCACAGATACGCAGTATTTT
TRBJ1-5 - 13 TRBV29-1 once CSVKEVGNQPQHF TGCAGCGTAAAGGAGGTGGGCAATCAGCCCCAGCATTTT
TRBJ1-2 TRBD1 14 TRBV15 few CATSMGQINYGYTF TGTGCCACCAGCATGGGACAGATAAACTATGGCTACACCTTC
TRBJ1-1 - 13 TRBV6-6 - CASSYSPAREAFF TGTGCCAGCAGTTACTCTCCAGCTAGGGAAGCTTTCTTT
TRBJ2-2 - 13 TRBV4-2 - CASSPRITGELFF TGTGCCAGCAGCCCTCGGATCACCGGGGAGCTGTTTTTT
TRBJ1-1 - 13 TRBV29-1 - CSVGGVMNTEAFF TGCAGCGTTGGGGGGGTAATGAACACTGAAGCTTTCTTT
TRBJ2-4 - 14 TRBV7-9 few CASSLLGVDNIQYF TGTGCCAGCAGCTTACTAGGTGTGGATAACATTCAGTACTTC
TRBJ2-3 - 17 TRBV5-6 - CASSSRSRGALVDTQYF TGTGCCAGCAGCTCGAGGTCCCGGGGGGCCTTGGTAGATACGCAGTATTTT
TRBJ1-3 - 15 TRBV5-1 few CASTKDGSSGNTIYF TGCGCCAGCACCAAGGACGGAAGCTCTGGAAACACCATATATTTT
TRBJ1-2 - 14 TRBV5-4 once CASSFDSSNYGYTF TGTGCCAGCAGCTTCGACAGTTCTAACTATGGCTACACCTTC
TRBJ2-2 TRBD1 12 TRBV25-1 - CASRTGSGELFF TGTGCCAGCCGGACAGGCAGCGGGGAGCTGTTTTTT
TRBJ2-3 - 15 TRBV30 few CAWSVFRGGTDTQYF TGTGCCTGGAGTGTATTCCGGGGCGGGACAGATACGCAGTATTTT
TRBJ2-1 TRBD2 15 TRBV6-1 - CASDTGTSVGNEQFF TGTGCCAGTGATACCGGGACTAGCGTAGGGAATGAGCAGTTCTTC
TRBJ2-7 - 14 TRBV25-1 - CASTQGGGNYEQYF TGTGCCAGCACTCAAGGTGGAGGGAATTACGAGCAGTACTTC
TRBJ2-1 - 11 TRBV5-6 once CASSLEDEQFF TGTGCCAGCAGCTTGGAGGATGAGCAGTTCTTC